This T cell receptor beta chain stems from a study of early T cells in non-severe SARS-CoV-2 infection. TCRdb re-called the 5' RACE reads with MiXCR, one entry per CDR3 protein. The sample carries 87,000 or so distinct CDR3 sequences, around an eighth recorded once. From germline, CDR1 is SGHTA and CDR2 FQGNSA. This CDR3 spans 15 amino acids. Trimming cost V 5 bases and J 8 bases; bases outside gene matches: 10. This clonotype was observed a few times. The sample taken for sequencing was whole blood. J is TRBJ2-1 and V is TRBV7-2, with TRBD1 matching 9 bases. This clonotype originated in an adult who was a healthcare worker with PCR-confirmed SARS-CoV-2 infection or an uninfected control (not recorded which). CDR3 loop: CASSTDRGLSHEQFF. CDR3 bases: TGTGCCAGCAGCACCGACAGGGGGTTGTCGCATGAGCAGTTCTTC.